This T cell receptor beta chain was recorded in a study of shared clonotypes between healthy human individuals. Germline CDR1 reads MDHEN; CDR2 reads SYDVKM. Trimming stripped 7 bases from V and 2 bases from J, with 23 bases between. This CDR3 spans 17 amino acids. A roughly 200 ng quantity of DNA, 25,000 to 35,000 T cell genomes, went into the sorted-subset replicate PCRs. TCRdb keeps only in-frame clones here, not all; method: immunoSEQ multiplex PCR. The sample carries over a million clones, approximately 98.5% recorded once. Study conclusions and caveats: Only blood samples were collected, and tissue repertoires likely differ. Against clonotypes common to all four donors, non-shared ones had lower generation probabilities.

Note on this clone: What it binds is not known.

The source material was naive CD4+ T cells sorted from blood. Subset meaning: CD45RA+ positively selected. The source of this sequence is a man in his thirties or forties in good health. The chain carries TRBV28 and TRBJ2-5, with D perhaps matching TRBD2 (7 bases). The CDR3: CASTLSPGGARQETQYF. DNA of the CDR3: TGTGCCAGCACCCTCTCGCCGGGGGGCGCTAGGCAAGAGACCCAGTACTTC.